The 17 T cell receptor beta chains below all came from one sample that was sequenced in a study of blood T cells in healthy people across ages. Then a second PCR, running roughly 7 to 11 cycles, was carried out with a sample-barcoded 5' primer and a J-beta primer mix. MiXCR, applied by TCRdb to the 5' RACE reads, yields one record per CDR3 protein. The table includes about 800,000 distinct CDR3 sequences, just under 25% detected once. These data also formed part of another study, on T cells of mothers and their children.

Sequencing input: blood. The receptors here all came from a boy younger than 18 in good health.

In its sample, this clonotype was seen a few times. The chain recombines TRBV5-5 with TRBJ2-5; D uncertain. Germline V gene sequence: CDR1 SGHKS, CDR2 YYEKEE (reference sequence). V shed 0 bases and J shed 7 bases, with 13 bases lying between them. This CDR3 contains 14 residues. CDR3 nucleotides: TGTGCCAGCAGCTTGGAAGTTGGTTTCGGGACCCAGTACTTC. Translation gives CASSLEVGFGTQYF. The variable domain in full, completed from reference TRBV5-5 and TRBJ2-5, reads DAGVTQSPTHLIKTRGQQVTLRCSPISGHKSVSWYQQVLGQGPQFIFQYYEKEERGRGNFPDRFSARQFPNYSSELNVNALLLGDSALYLCASSLEVGFGTQYFGPGTRLLVL.

J is TRBJ2-3 and V is TRBV7-2, with TRBD2 matching 10 bases. The germline CDR1 and CDR2 sequences are SGHTA and FQGNSA. Unmatched junction bases numbered 11, after V lost 0 bases and J lost 5 bases. The CDR3 runs 18 residues. CDR3 DNA sequence: TGTGCCAGCAGCTTAGCAATTCTAGCGGGAGCCTCGGGAGATACGCAGTATTTT. Translating it yields CASSLAILAGASGDTQYF.

This clonotype came up a few times. This sequence joins TRBV28 and TRBJ1-1, with a possible D match to TRBD1 (5 bases). Between the trimmed V and J ends, which lost 10 bases and 12 bases, there was a span of 24 bases. The length of the CDR3 is 13 residues. Germline V gene lookup returns CDR1 MDHEN and CDR2 SYDVKM. The CDR3 region has the DNA TGTGCCACCGAACTCCGGGGCCCCCGTTTTTCTTTCTTT. Its translation is CATELRGPRFSFF.

This rearrangement joins TRBV7-3 to TRBJ2-1; TRBD1 or TRBD2 may be the D gene (5 bases each). Germline CDR1 reads SGHTA; CDR2 reads FQGTGA. The CDR3 consists of 16 residues. V lost 5 bases, J lost 3 bases, and 17 bases lay in between. The CDR3 DNA sequence: TGTGCCAGCAGCGCGTATGGGGCGAGGGACTACAATGAGCAGTTCTTC. Translated, it gives CASSAYGARDYNEQFF. Full variable domain (missing parts from reference TRBV7-3 and TRBJ2-1): GAGVSQTPSNKVTEKGKYVELRCDPISGHTALYWYRQSLGQGPEFLIYFQGTGAADDSGLPNDRFFAVRPEGSVSTLKIQRTERGDSAVYLCASSAYGARDYNEQFFGPGTRLTVL.

This clonotype was picked up a small number of times. V is TRBV7-2 and J is TRBJ1-6; D remains unclear. The CDR3 has 15 amino acids. Germline V lookup: CDR1 SGHTA, CDR2 FQGNSA. Trimming took off 4 bases at V and 7 bases at J, with 14 bases between the two ends. The DNA for the CDR3 is TGTGCCAGCAGCTCAAGATGGTTTGGGAATTCACCCCTCCACTTT. This encodes CASSSRWFGNSPLHF.

The V call is TRBV4-1, the J call TRBJ2-1; 7 bases align to TRBD1. CDR3 size: 12 residues. Germline CDR1 reads MGHRA; CDR2 reads YSYEKL. With V trimmed by 4 bases and J by 8 bases, 2 bases remained unmatched. CDR3 loop: CASSRGTDEQFF. The CDR3 region has the DNA TGCGCCAGCAGCCGAGGGACAGATGAGCAGTTCTTC.

This rearrangement joins TRBV10-3 to TRBJ2-5, with D possibly matching TRBD2 (6 bases). The CDR3 consists of 12 residues. Germline loops: CDR1 ENHRY, CDR2 SYGVKD. V was clipped by 5 bases and J by 11 bases, with 15 bases between them. The CDR3 here is CAISSSGLEQYF. DNA of the CDR3: TGTGCCATCAGTAGTAGCGGTCTGGAGCAGTACTTC.

The V gene is TRBV21-1, the J gene TRBJ2-1; the table names TRBD1, a call not compared with the DNA. TRBV21-1 is listed as a pseudogene. CDR3 length equals 13 residues. The CDR3 sequence: CASSHRGLTEQFF. The CDR3 region has the DNA TGTGCCAGCAGCCACAGGGGGCTCACTGAGCAGTTCTTC.

The rearrangement uses TRBV27 and TRBJ1-1, with 7 bases matching TRBD1. V lost 2 bases and J lost 9; bases outside the gene matches: 9. The CDR3 consists of 14 residues. Looked up from germline, CDR1 is MNHEY and CDR2 is SMNVEV (reference sequence). CDR3 bases: TGTGCCAGCAGTTTAGACAGGGCGAGGTCTAAAGCTTTCTTT. Its protein is CASSLDRARSKAFF.

The chain has TRBV5-1 and TRBJ2-5; D is ambiguous. The DNA end favors TRBJ2-7, so the J call may be wrong. The CDR3 runs 15 residues. CDR1 is SGHRS, CDR2 YFSETQ, per germline. CDR3 sequence: CASSSPVQLAYEQYF. The CDR3 coding sequence is TGCGCCAGCAGCTCCCCGGTACAGTTAGCCTACGAGCAGTACTTC.

This clonotype has a handful of counts. The chain uses TRBV12-3 or TRBV12-4 and TRBJ2-7; the D gene is possibly TRBD2 (5 bases). V lost 6 bases to trimming and J lost 2 bases, with 17 bases between them. The CDR3 loop spans 15 amino acids. CDR3: CASSPGSVKAYEQYF. Written as DNA, the CDR3 is TGTGCCAGCAGCCCGGGGAGCGTTAAGGCCTACGAGCAGTACTTC.

The V and J genes are TRBV9 and TRBJ1-2; D call uncertain. V gave up 0 bases and J gave up 7 bases, with 10 bases separating them. CDR3 length equals 13 residues. Germline V gene lookup returns CDR1 SGDLS and CDR2 YYNGEE. Here the CDR3 DNA reads TGTGCCAGCAGCGTAGAGGTGGGGTTTGGCTACACCTTC. Translated: CASSVEVGFGYTF.

The chain combines TRBV29-1 with TRBJ2-1; tentative D call: TRBD2 (5 bases). CDR3 length: 16 amino acids. V was pared by 7 bases and J by 0 bases, with 19 bases between. Per the germline V gene, CDR1 is SQVTM and CDR2 is ANQGSEA. This CDR3 reads CSAEGQQVNSYNEQFF. CDR3 nucleotide sequence: TGCAGCGCCGAGGGCCAGCAGGTTAACTCCTACAATGAGCAGTTCTTC.

This clonotype was seen more than once but under ten times. V usage is TRBV7-3 and J usage is TRBJ1-2, with a possible D match to TRBD1 (6 bases). Germline V CDR1 and CDR2: SGHTA, FQGTGA. The V end lost 1 base, the J end lost 5 bases, and 14 bases lay between the germline ends. The length of the CDR3 is 15 residues. CDR3 nucleotides: TGTGCCAGCAGCTTAATTCCGGGGGCAGGGTATGGCTACACCTTC. Translation: CASSLIPGAGYGYTF. Supplemented by reference TRBV7-3 and TRBJ1-2, the full variable domain reads GAGVSQTPSNKVTEKGKYVELRCDPISGHTALYWYRQSLGQGPEFLIYFQGTGAADDSGLPNDRFFAVRPEGSVSTLKIQRTERGDSAVYLCASSLIPGAGYGYTFGSGTRLTVV.

This clonotype was seen more than once but under ten times. The chain is built from TRBV28 and TRBJ2-7; the D gene is possibly TRBD1 (6 bases). Germline V gives CDR1 MDHEN, CDR2 SYDVKM. V lost 5 bases to trimming and J lost 3 bases, with 14 bases between them. The CDR3 has 14 amino acids. The CDR3 spells CASSPPGHNYEQYF. CDR3 in DNA: TGTGCCAGCAGTCCACCGGGACACAACTACGAGCAGTACTTC. The full variable domain, its missing parts supplied by reference TRBV28 and TRBJ2-7, is DVKVTQSSRYLVKRTGEKVFLECVQDMDHENMFWYRQDPGLGLRLIYFSYDVKMKEKGDIPEGYSVSREKKERFSLILESASTNQTSMYLCASSPPGHNYEQYFGPGTRLTVT.

This chain connects TRBV14 to TRBJ2-7, with D possibly TRBD1 on 6 matching bases. Germline loops: CDR1 SGHDN, CDR2 FVKESK. CDR3 length: 14 amino acids. Trimming took off 1 base at V and 3 bases at J, with 10 bases between the two ends. As DNA, the CDR3 is TGTGCCAGCAGCCAAGTTCGGGACAACTACGAGCAGTACTTC. It is translated as CASSQVRDNYEQYF.

The chain couples TRBV5-6 to TRBJ2-7; 7 bases fit TRBD1. The CDR3 totals 16 residues. J gave up 5 bases and V 4 bases, and 15 bases lay outside the gene matches. Germline-derived CDR1 and CDR2 are SGHDT and YYEEEE. The DNA of the CDR3 is TGTGCCAGCAGCCCGGCCTACAGGGGTCAGGAGCACGAGCAGTACTTC. It codes for CASSPAYRGQEHEQYF.